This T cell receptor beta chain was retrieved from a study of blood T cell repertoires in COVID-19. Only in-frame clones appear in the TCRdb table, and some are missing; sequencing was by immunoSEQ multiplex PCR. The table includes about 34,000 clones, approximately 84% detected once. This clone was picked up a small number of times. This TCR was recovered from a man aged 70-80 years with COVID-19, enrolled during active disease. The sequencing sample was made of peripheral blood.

CDR3 bases: TGTGCCAGCAGCTTAATCGACCCGAGACAGAGGATGGGTTCACCCCTCCACTTT. Protein product: CASSLIDPRQRMGSPLHF. The V gene is TRBV7-2, the J gene TRBJ1-6, with a possible D match to TRBD1 (5 bases). V lost 2 bases, J lost 9 bases, and 23 bases lay in between. This CDR3 has 18 amino acids. Germline values: CDR1 SGHTA, CDR2 FQGNSA.